The sequence of this T cell receptor beta chain was determined in a study of blood T cell repertoires in COVID-19. At the level of the study: T cells, B-cell-depleted T cells, or PBMCs provided the cDNA or gDNA that served as material.

The method was immunoSEQ multiplex PCR; TCRdb's version includes in-frame clones alone and lacks a portion of them. The sample yields under 150,000 clones, approximately 87% seen once. The V and J ends lost 4 bases and 6 bases respectively, with 15 bases between them. This CDR3 comprises 14 residues. Germline loops: CDR1 SGHRS, CDR2 YFSETQ. The sequence was collected from a man aged 45 to 65 with active COVID-19. The J gene is TRBJ2-3, the V gene TRBV5-1, with TRBD1 as a possible D gene (6 bases). The sequencing input was peripheral blood. CDR3 in DNA: TGCGCCAGCAGCGCCCGACAGGTCCAGGATACGCAGTATTTT. Its translation is CASSARQVQDTQYF. Based on the CDR3 plus reference TRBV5-1 and TRBJ2-3, the full variable domain is KAGVTQTPRYLIKTRGQQVTLSCSPISGHRSVSWYQQTPGQGLQFLFEYFSETQRNKGNFPGRFSGRQFSNSRSEMNVSTLELGDSALYLCASSARQVQDTQYFGPGTRLTVL.